The 29 T cell receptor beta chains below were found in one sample sequenced in a study of shared clonotypes between healthy human individuals (dated by TCRdb to 2020 to 2022). Library method: the immunoSEQ multiplex PCR assay. In its TCRdb copy, this immuneACCESS table keeps in-frame sequences only and misses some clones. Where compared with another copy, unresolved V genes explain less than half of these, and the others have no known cause. A total of roughly 2,000,000 clones appear in this sample, about 95% of them only once. The ten largest clones represent more than 0.9% of the sample. CD8 naive samples were obtained by positive selection for CCR7 among CD45RO-negative cells, yielding a CD45RA+CCR7+ population from which TemRA cells were excluded. The specimen was naive CD8+ T cells sorted from blood. The sample's cell subset or site label, decoded: CD45RA+CCR7+. Source of these receptors: a man in his late teens or twenties in good health.

The chain recombines TRBV19 with TRBJ2-1; 9 nucleotides align to TRBD2. The CDR3 has 16 amino acids. Germline V gene sequence: CDR1 LNHDA, CDR2 SQIVND (reference sequence). Losses at the gene ends were 3 bases for V and 0 bases for J; bases not matched to a gene: 3. CDR3 residues: CASSILAGSSYNEQFF. The CDR3 DNA reads TGTGCCAGTAGTATTCTAGCGGGGAGCTCCTACAATGAGCAGTTCTTC.

The chain links TRBV11-2 to TRBJ1-2, with no clear D. V was cut by 1 base and J by 4 bases, with 10 bases left in between. The CDR3 covers 14 residues. The germline CDR1 and CDR2 sequences are SGHAT and FQNNGV. CDR3 sequence reads: CASSLVGSPYGYTF. The CDR3 DNA is TGTGCCAGCAGCTTAGTTGGCAGCCCCTATGGCTACACCTTC.

For this clone: An end of the junction differs from the germline gene, which may be a read error. This CDR3 is CASSSSTSLHF. CDR3 bases: TGTGCCAGCAGCTCCTCGACTAGCCTCCACTTC. V gene TRBV5-4 combines with J gene TRBJ2-5; 7 bases fit TRBD2. CDR1 and CDR2 (germline): SGHNT, YYREEE (reference sequence). This CDR3 has 11 amino acids.

The chain carries TRBV30 and TRBJ2-7; either TRBD1 or TRBD2 may supply D (5 bases each). V dropped 2 bases and J dropped 0 bases, with 14 bases sitting between them. Germline CDR1 GTSNPN, CDR2 SVGIG (reference sequence). The CDR3 sequence is 15 residues long. CDR3 region: CAWSSAAGTSYEQYF. CDR3 DNA sequence: TGTGCCTGGAGTTCGGCTGCAGGGACCTCCTACGAGCAGTACTTC.

The rearrangement joins TRBV7-8 to TRBJ1-5; D uncertain. The CDR3 is made up of 16 amino acids. V was clipped by 5 bases and J by 0 bases, with 14 bases between them. Germline V gene lookup returns CDR1 SGHVS and CDR2 FQNEAQ. The CDR3 DNA follows: TGTGCCAGCAGCCCGGAGGGAATTGATAGCAATCAGCCCCAGCATTTT. Protein sequence: CASSPEGIDSNQPQHF.

The rearrangement joins TRBV5-1 to TRBJ2-7, with 7 bases lining up with TRBD1. V trimming: 5 bases; J trimming: 2 bases; junction bases outside the gene matches: 4. There are 13 residues in the CDR3. The germline CDR1 and CDR2 sequences are SGHRS and YFSETQ. CDR3 protein: CASRGTVTYEQYF. Here the CDR3 DNA reads TGCGCCAGCAGAGGGACAGTCACCTACGAGCAGTACTTC.

The table lists this clone with a few counts. The chain combines TRBV21-1 with TRBJ2-7; the D call in the table, TRBD2, was not verified against the DNA. TRBV21-1 is classified as a pseudogene. The CDR3 contains 16 residues. For the CDR3, the DNA is TGTGCCAGCGTCTGGGAAGGGCTAGCGGGATACCACGAGCAGTACTTC. Its protein product is CASVWEGLAGYHEQYF.

CDR3 sequence reads: CASSLNRGTYNEQFF. The CDR3 DNA is TGCGCCAGCAGCCTTAACAGGGGCACCTACAATGAGCAGTTCTTC. The chain has TRBV4-3 and TRBJ2-1; the match to TRBD1 covers 7 bases. Germline CDR1 is LGHNA and CDR2 is YSLEER. This CDR3 comprises 15 residues. V gave up 4 bases and J gave up 2 bases; unmatched junction bases: 5.

V usage is TRBV4-1 and J usage is TRBJ1-2; D not certain. V was pared by 3 bases and J by 4 bases, with 9 bases between. CDR3 length: 13 amino acids. CDR1 is MGHRA and CDR2 is YSYEKL in the germline V gene. The CDR3 DNA sequence: TGCGCCAGCAGCCACGGACTGGCCTATGGCTACACCTTC. It translates to CASSHGLAYGYTF.

This chain connects TRBV29-1 to TRBJ1-4; D not certain. CDR1 and CDR2 from the germline V gene are SQVTM and ANQGSEA. The CDR3 extends over 11 amino acids. V lost 5 bases to trimming and J lost 7 bases, with 8 bases between them. CDR3 nucleotide sequence: TGCAGCGTTCCAGGTGGTGAAAAACTGTTTTTT. This gives the protein CSVPGGEKLFF.

This clone occurred once. This chain connects TRBV9 to TRBJ2-7, with D unclear. With 1 base removed from V and 2 bases from J, the gap between germline ends came to 10 bases. This CDR3 region has 14 residues. Germline CDR1 SGDLS, CDR2 YYNGEE. CDR3 protein: CASSVQDGAYEQYF. Here the CDR3 DNA reads TGTGCCAGCAGCGTACAAGACGGCGCCTACGAGCAGTACTTC.

CDR3 region: CASSLGAERTDTQYF. The CDR3 nucleotides are TGTGCCAGCAGCTTAGGGGCGGAGAGAACAGATACGCAGTATTTT. The chain is built from TRBV7-6 and TRBJ2-3; D gene unclear. The CDR3 is 15 residues long. V was trimmed by 1 base and J by 3 bases, leaving 11 bases between them. Germline CDR1 is SGHVS and CDR2 is FNYEAQ.

This clone was observed a single time. The V and J genes are TRBV7-9 and TRBJ2-6, with no clear D. Trimming removed 5 bases from V and 0 bases from J, with 8 bases in between. Germline CDR1 SEHNR, CDR2 FQNEAQ (reference sequence). This CDR3 comprises 15 residues. The DNA for the CDR3 is TGTGCCAGCAGCCTTACAAGCTCTGGGGCCAACGTCCTGACTTTC. Its protein is CASSLTSSGANVLTF.

J is TRBJ1-1 and V is TRBV5-4; the D gene is possibly TRBD1 (6 bases). CDR1 and CDR2 (germline): SGHNT, YYREEE (reference sequence). The ends were cut back, 0 bases at V and 10 bases at J, with 10 bases in the middle. The CDR3 has 12 residues. The CDR3 bases are TGTGCCAGCAGCTTGGAACAGGGACGAGCTTTCTTT. Protein product: CASSLEQGRAFF.

The V call is TRBV6-1, the J call TRBJ1-1, with 7 bases lining up with TRBD1. CDR3 size: 15 residues. Germline V gives CDR1 MNHNS, CDR2 SASEGT. Trimming removed 5 bases from V and 4 bases from J; junction bases left unmatched: 10. The DNA of the CDR3 is TGTGCCAGCAGTCGGGACAGAGGAAGCTTCACTGAAGCTTTCTTT. It yields the protein CASSRDRGSFTEAFF.

The gene calls are TRBV10-1 and TRBJ2-1, with TRBD2 matching over 13 bases. CDR1 and CDR2 from the germline V gene are WNHNN and SYGVQD (reference sequence). The CDR3 is 16 amino acids. The junction had 5 bases not matched to a gene; V was cut back by 3 bases and J by 6 bases. The CDR3 region has the DNA TGCGCCAGCAGTGACAGACTAGCGGGGGGAACCAATGAGCAGTTCTTC. This codes for CASSDRLAGGTNEQFF.

In this sample, this clone turned up a few times. One end of the junction fails to match germline, which may point to a read error. Additional DNA sequences in this sample encode the identical CDR3. The CDR3 reads CASSNSYEQYF. CDR3 nucleotides: TGTGCCAGCAGTAACTCCTACGAGCAGTACTTC. The chain has TRBV6-5 and TRBJ2-7; D gene ambiguous. The CDR3 length is 11 residues. The germline V gene encodes CDR1 MNHEY and CDR2 SVGAGI.

The chain has TRBV7-9 and TRBJ1-4; D possibly corresponds to TRBD1 (5 bases). Trimming removed 4 bases at V and 1 base at J, with 13 bases between. This CDR3 comprises 16 residues. The germline gives CDR1 SEHNR, CDR2 FQNEAQ (reference sequence). As DNA, the CDR3 is TGTGCCAGCAGCTGGGACTGGGGGGGAACTAATGAAAAACTGTTTTTT. This gives the protein CASSWDWGGTNEKLFF.

The J gene is TRBJ2-2, the V gene TRBV27; 9 bases agree with TRBD2. Unmatched junction bases numbered 3, after V lost 6 bases and J lost 7 bases. The CDR3 runs 13 residues. Germline V lookup: CDR1 MNHEY, CDR2 SMNVEV (reference sequence). The CDR3 reads CASRVAGVGELFF. In nucleotides, the CDR3 is TGTGCCAGCAGAGTAGCGGGAGTCGGGGAGCTGTTTTTT.

CDR3 sequence reads: CASSFLADLSYNEQFF. DNA of the CDR3: TGTGCCAGCAGTTTCCTTGCGGATCTCTCCTACAATGAGCAGTTCTTC. J is TRBJ2-1 and V is TRBV27; the D is unclear. The CDR3 is made up of 16 amino acids. Trimming pared 3 bases from V and 0 bases from J, leaving 12 bases between. Per germline, CDR1 MNHEY and CDR2 SMNVEV (reference sequence).

The genes are TRBV2 and TRBJ1-1; the D is unclear. Trimming shortened V by 2 bases and J by 2 bases, and 9 bases separated the two germline ends. Germline-derived CDR1 and CDR2 are SNHLY and FYNNEI. The CDR3 loop spans 14 amino acids. The CDR3: CASSEHPKNTEAFF. In DNA form, the CDR3 reads TGTGCCAGCAGTGAACACCCAAAAAACACTGAAGCTTTCTTT.

In this sample, this clone turned up once. V gene TRBV27 combines with J gene TRBJ1-5; the D is unclear. V lost 8 bases and J lost 0, with 8 bases in between. The CDR3 consists of 13 residues. Germline V gene sequence: CDR1 MNHEY, CDR2 SMNVEV (reference sequence). The DNA of the CDR3 is TGTGCCAGCGGGCAATATAGCAATCAGCCCCAGCATTTT. Its protein is CASGQYSNQPQHF.

The chain uses TRBV27 and TRBJ2-7; possibly TRBD1 for D (6 bases). Germline lookup yields CDR1 MNHEY and CDR2 SMNVEV (reference sequence). Trimming took 3 bases from V and 4 from J, leaving 10 bases between them. The CDR3 totals 13 residues. The CDR3: CASSLTGKYEQYF. The CDR3 DNA reads TGTGCCAGCAGTTTGACAGGAAAATACGAGCAGTACTTC.

This chain connects TRBV7-8 to TRBJ2-7, with 9 bases that match TRBD2. Losses at the gene ends were 5 bases for V and 3 bases for J; bases not matched to a gene: 2. Germline V gene data show CDR1 as SGHVS and CDR2 as FQNEAQ. There are 13 residues in the CDR3. In nucleotides, the CDR3 is TGTGCCAGCAGCGGTAGCGGGAGCTACGAGCAGTACTTC. It encodes CASSGSGSYEQYF.

The chain employs TRBV7-9 and TRBJ2-1; D tentatively reads TRBD1 or TRBD2 (5 bases each). With 2 bases removed from V and 8 bases from J, the gap between germline ends came to 16 bases. This CDR3 is built from 15 residues. Germline V gene data show CDR1 as SEHNR and CDR2 as FQNEAQ (reference sequence). This chain's CDR3 is CASSLWDEHRDEQFF. CDR3 sequence (DNA): TGTGCCAGCAGCTTATGGGACGAACACCGTGATGAGCAGTTCTTC.

The chain has TRBV7-9 and TRBJ2-7; D is perhaps TRBD2 (5 bases). Germline CDR1 reads SEHNR; CDR2 reads FQNEAQ (reference sequence). This CDR3 is 12 amino acids long. Deletions cut 1 base from V and 12 bases from J, with 13 bases between. The DNA of the CDR3 is TGTGCCAGCAGCTTAGGACGGGGATCTCTGTACTTC. Translated, it gives CASSLGRGSLYF.

Note on this clone: Distinct nucleotide sequences in the sample also encode this CDR3. The V call is TRBV4-1, the J call TRBJ2-7; weak D call: TRBD2 (5 bases). From germline, CDR1 is MGHRA and CDR2 YSYEKL. Deletions cut 4 bases from V and 0 bases from J, with 7 bases between. This CDR3 is built from 13 residues. Written as DNA, the CDR3 is TGCGCCAGCAGCCCCGGGGTCTCCTACGAGCAGTACTTC. It is translated as CASSPGVSYEQYF.

The rearrangement joins TRBV4-2 to TRBJ2-1; no clear D. Per germline, CDR1 LGHNA and CDR2 YNFKEQ. Deletions cut 0 bases from V and 4 bases from J, with 7 bases between. The length of the CDR3 is 14 residues. This CDR3 is CASSQDQTYNEQFF. CDR3 coding DNA: TGTGCCAGCAGCCAAGATCAAACTTACAATGAGCAGTTCTTC.

This rearrangement joins TRBV27 to TRBJ2-7; D remains unclear. Trimming shortened V by 3 bases and J by 2 bases, and 20 bases separated the two germline ends. The CDR3 consists of 17 residues. CDR1 and CDR2 (germline): MNHEY, SMNVEV (reference sequence). CDR3: CASSFVSPSGPAYEQYF. The CDR3 bases are TGTGCCAGCAGTTTTGTTTCCCCGTCCGGGCCCGCCTACGAGCAGTACTTC.